This T cell receptor (beta chain) was found in a study of OX40 agonist ivuxolimab in advanced cancers. Patients were excluded for autoimmune disease history or systemic immunosuppression. The V end lost 0 bases, the J end lost 11 bases, and 11 bases lay between the germline ends. Germline CDR1 LNHDA, CDR2 SQIVND (reference sequence). The CDR3 covers 13 residues. Using immunoSEQ multiplex PCR, the repertoire was profiled, and TCRdb retains in-frame clones only, with some absent. The top ten clones hold about 4% of a sample with tens of thousands of clones, less than 85% of them seen once. This sequence joins TRBV19 and TRBJ2-1, with D unclear. This sequence was found in an adult with an advanced solid tumor such as melanoma, head and neck, liver or kidney cancer. The source was CD4+ or CD8+ T cells sorted from blood, collected in a trial of the OX40 agonist ivuxolimab. CDR3 residues: CASSIDQGSQQFF. The CDR3, as DNA: TGTGCCAGTAGTATAGATCAAGGGTCCCAGCAGTTCTTC.